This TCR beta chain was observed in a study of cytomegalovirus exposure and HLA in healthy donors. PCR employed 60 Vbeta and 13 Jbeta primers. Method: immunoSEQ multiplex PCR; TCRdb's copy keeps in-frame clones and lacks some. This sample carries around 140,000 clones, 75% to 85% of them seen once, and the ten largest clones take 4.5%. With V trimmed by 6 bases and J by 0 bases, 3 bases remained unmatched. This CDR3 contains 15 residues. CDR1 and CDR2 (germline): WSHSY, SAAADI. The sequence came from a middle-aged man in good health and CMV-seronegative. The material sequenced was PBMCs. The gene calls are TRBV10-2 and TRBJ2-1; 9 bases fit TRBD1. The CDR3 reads CASRTGGFSYNEQFF. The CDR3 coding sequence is TGCGCCAGCAGGACAGGGGGTTTCTCCTACAATGAGCAGTTCTTC.